This T cell receptor (beta chain) was captured by sequencing in a study of shared clonotypes between healthy human individuals. Profiling relied on immunoSEQ multiplex PCR, and the TCRdb table lists in-frame clones only, not all of them. The sample lists more than 400,000 clones, approximately 81% occurring once. The ends were cut back, 4 bases at V and 9 bases at J, with 19 bases in the middle. The V gene's germline CDR1 is SEHNR and CDR2 FQNEAQ (reference sequence). CDR3 length: 15 amino acids. The sequencing input was PBMCs. The clonotype was recovered from a woman aged 40 to 50 in good health. Some clones in this sample may be carry-over from other donors' samples. The chain links TRBV7-9 to TRBJ1-5; D gene ambiguous. This CDR3 is CASSSSGGPMSPQHF. Here the CDR3 DNA reads TGTGCCAGCAGCTCCTCGGGCGGCCCAATGTCGCCCCAGCATTTT.